This is a list of T cell receptor beta chains from one sample in a study of regulatory T cells in long-lasting Graves disease. TCRdb reanalysed the multiplex PCR reads using MiXCR and keeps one entry per CDR3 protein. This sample has roughly 430,000 distinct CDR3 sequences, with around 17% found just once. The same specimen was also included in a second study, on T cells in Graves' hyperthyroidism and ophthalmopathy.

This sample comprised peripheral blood mononuclear cells (PBMCs), obtained at new diagnosis, from a patient treated with antithyroid drugs. These receptors were taken from a woman aged 25 to 39 with Graves disease. CDR3s include the opening cysteine and the closing phenylalanine or tryptophan. The D gene is left open where the match is weak. The size field is filled for only some rows; it gives once, few, many or a size class.

>NA|few|TRBJ1-1|TRBV28
TGTGCCAGCAGTTTAAGGAGTTGGACTGAAGCTTTCTTT
CASSLRSWTEAFF
>TRBD1|NA|TRBJ1-4|TRBV19
TGTGCCAGTACCGACAGGGGTACAACTAATGAAAAACTGTTTTTT
CASTDRGTTNEKLFF
>TRBD1|many|TRBJ2-2|TRBV2
TGTGCCAGCAAGCCGGGACAGTTGACCGGGGAGCTGTTTTTT
CASKPGQLTGELFF
>NA|many|TRBJ1-1|TRBV27
TGTGCCAGCATTCGAAACACTGAAGCTTTCTTT
CASIRNTEAFF
>NA|few|TRBJ2-2|TRBV19
TGTGCCAGTAGTATAAAGGAATTCCCGGCCGGGGAGCTGTTTTTT
CASSIKEFPAGELFF
>NA|many|TRBJ1-1|TRBV19
TGTGCCAGTAGGATGACAGCCTCCATGAACACTGAAGCTTTCTTT
CASRMTASMNTEAFF
>NA|few|TRBJ2-1|TRBV5-1
TGCGCCAGCAGCTTAGGGGACACCTCCCGCAATGAGCAGTTCTTC
CASSLGDTSRNEQFF
>TRBD2|NA|TRBJ2-1|TRBV20-1
TGCAGTGCTAGAGATTGGGGGGTGCTAGCGGGAGACGTAATTAATGAGCAGTTCTTC
CSARDWGVLAGDVINEQFF
>NA|NA|TRBJ1-5|TRBV29-1
TGCAGCGTTGTAAGGGGGGCCAATCAGCCCCAGCATTTT
CSVVRGANQPQHF
>NA|many|TRBJ1-1|TRBV12-3/TRBV12-4
TGTGCCAGCAGTTCGGGGGGAAGCACTGAAGCTTTCTTT
CASSSGGSTEAFF
>TRBD1|many|TRBJ2-7|TRBV28
TGTGCCAGCAGTTTACGGACAGGGGTTACCGAGCAGTACTTC
CASSLRTGVTEQYF
>NA|few|TRBJ2-3|TRBV6-1
TGTGCCAGCACGCGGCCGGGCACAGATACGCAGTATTTT
CASTRPGTDTQYF
>TRBD1|many|TRBJ1-1|TRBV11-1
TGTGCCAGCAGCCAGGGGGCCGTGAACACTGAAGCTTTCTTT
CASSQGAVNTEAFF
>NA|many|TRBJ2-1|TRBV12-3/TRBV12-4
TGTGCCAGCACCTCGGTCTACGGGCAGTTCTTC
CASTSVYGQFF
>NA|NA|TRBJ2-6|TRBV20-1
TGCAGTGCTGCCCCTGGTTCTGGGGCCAACGTCCTGACTTTC
CSAAPGSGANVLTF
>TRBD2|many|TRBJ2-2|TRBV2
TGTGCCAGCAGTGAAAAGGGAGGGGTCACCGGGGAGCTGTTTTTT
CASSEKGGVTGELFF
>NA|NA|TRBJ1-1|TRBV6-5
TGTGCCAGCAGTTACGGGTCCGACACTGAAGCTTTCTTT
CASSYGSDTEAFF
>NA|many|TRBJ2-1|TRBV6-2/TRBV6-3
TGTGCCAGCAGTTCCCCGGGAGTAGGGCAGTTCTTC
CASSSPGVGQFF
>NA|many|TRBJ2-7|TRBV11-2
TGTGCCAGCAGCTTAGGGTTGCAGGAGTACGAGCAGTACTTC
CASSLGLQEYEQYF
>TRBD1|few|TRBJ2-4|TRBV6-9
TGTGCCAGCAGTTACTTAGTGGACAGGGAGAAAAACATTCAGTACTTC
CASSYLVDREKNIQYF
>NA|NA|TRBJ2-6|TRBV2
TGTGGGGGGGCTGGGGCCAACGTCCTGACTTTC
CGGAGANVLTF
>NA|many|TRBJ1-1|TRBV5-4
TGTGCCAGCAGCACAGGTACAAGGATTTACACTGAAGCTTTCTTT
CASSTGTRIYTEAFF
>TRBD2|many|TRBJ2-1|TRBV20-1
TGCAGTGCAATAGCGGGAGGGGATTACAATGAGCAGTTCTTC
CSAIAGGDYNEQFF
>NA|few|TRBJ2-7|TRBV3-1
TGTGCCAGCAGCCAAGGTCTGTCCAGCAGTGAACAGTACTTC
CASSQGLSSSEQYF
>NA|once|TRBJ2-1|TRBV30
TGTGCCTGGGAGGGGGAGTGGGGGGGCAACAATGAGCAGTTCTTC
CAWEGEWGGNNEQFF
>NA|few|TRBJ2-3|TRBV6-1
TGTGCCAGCGCAATTCAGGCTATGGATACGCAGTATTTT
CASAIQAMDTQYF
>NA|many|TRBJ2-5|TRBV28
TGTGCCAGCAGGGGCGGGACAACCTTTCAAGAGACCCAGTACTTC
CASRGGTTFQETQYF
>NA|NA|TRBJ2-1|TRBV9
TGTGCCAGCAGCGCCCTAGACAATGAGCAGTTCTTC
CASSALDNEQFF
>NA|NA|TRBJ2-3|TRBV6-2/TRBV6-3
TGTGCCAGCAGAACAATTGGCACAGATACGCAGTATTTT
CASRTIGTDTQYF
>TRBD1|NA|TRBJ1-5|TRBV5-6
TGTGCCAGCAGCTTGGGGGGGACAGATAATCAGCCCCAGCATTTT
CASSLGGTDNQPQHF
>NA|few|TRBJ1-6|TRBV27
TGTGCCAGCAGACAGACCACAGCTAGCTCCTATAATTCACCCCTCCACTTT
CASRQTTASSYNSPLHF
>NA|many|TRBJ2-1|TRBV3-1
TGTGCCAGCAGCCCCCACCGCCCGGAGGGTCCATACAATGAGCAGTTCTTC
CASSPHRPEGPYNEQFF
>TRBD2|few|TRBJ2-2|TRBV10-3
TGTGCCATCAGTGGGACTAGCGCGAACACCGGGGAGCTGTTTTTT
CAISGTSANTGELFF
>TRBD1|NA|TRBJ2-1|TRBV15
TGTGCCACCAGCAGCCTGGGACAGGCTCTGTTCTTC
CATSSLGQALFF
>NA|NA|TRBJ2-7|TRBV7-6
TGTGCCAGCAGCAGTTGGTCCCTCGAGCAGTACTTC
CASSSWSLEQYF
>NA|many|TRBJ1-1|TRBV5-1
TGCGCCAGCAGCTTAACACAGTGGACTGAAGCTTTCTTT
CASSLTQWTEAFF
>NA|many|TRBJ1-1|TRBV28
TGTGCCAGCAGTTCCCCGAGCGGGGGGGTCTTT
CASSSPSGGVF
>NA|NA|TRBJ2-3|TRBV27
TGTGCCAGCAGTTTTTCCCAGGGACCGTCAGATACGCAGTATTTT
CASSFSQGPSDTQYF
>TRBD2|many|TRBJ2-7|TRBV28
TGTGCCAGCAGTATAGCGGGAGCAGGATACGAGCAGTACTTC
CASSIAGAGYEQYF
>NA|many|TRBJ2-7|TRBV27
TGTGCCAGCAGTTTATCGCCCGGCCAGACCTACGAGCAGTACTTC
CASSLSPGQTYEQYF
>TRBD1|few|TRBJ1-1|TRBV6-2/TRBV6-3
TGTGCCAGCAGGCTAACTTTAGGGACAGAGAACACTGAAGCTTTCTTT
CASRLTLGTENTEAFF
>NA|many|TRBJ2-5|TRBV7-2
TGTGCCAGCAGCCCCCAACAGGGGAGGTGGGAGACCCAGTACTTC
CASSPQQGRWETQYF
>NA|many|TRBJ1-5|TRBV28
TGTGCCAGCAGTTCAGGAGGGTTCAATCAGCCCCAGCATTTT
CASSSGGFNQPQHF